The 26 T cell receptor beta chains in this list originate from one sample, sequenced in a study of cytomegalovirus exposure and HLA in healthy donors. The PCR ran on 60 Vbeta and 13 Jbeta primers. Some clones are missing from TCRdb's copy, which holds only in-frame ones; the method was immunoSEQ multiplex PCR. Recorded here are under 100,000 clones; the top ten clones represent around 3.6%. Material for sequencing was PBMCs. The receptors stem from a woman in her twenties or thirties in good health and CMV-seronegative.

Here the CDR3 DNA reads TGTGCCAGCATTCAACAGGGGGCCGTCGCTAATTCACCCCTCCACTTT. As protein: CASIQQGAVANSPLHF. The J gene is TRBJ1-6, the V gene TRBV2; 9 bases match TRBD1. J gave up 6 bases and V 7 bases, and 10 bases lay outside the gene matches. The V gene's germline CDR1 is SNHLY and CDR2 FYNNEI. The CDR3 loop spans 16 amino acids.

The CDR3 region is CASSPLAGGYNEQFF. CDR3 DNA: TGTGCCAGCTCCCCTTTAGCGGGGGGTTACAATGAGCAGTTCTTC. This rearrangement joins TRBV18 to TRBJ2-1; 10 positions match TRBD2. The CDR3 has 15 amino acids. Germline V gene lookup returns CDR1 KGHSH and CDR2 LQKENI. The J segment lost 4 bases and the V segment lost 6 bases, leaving 6 bases of the junction unmatched.

The gene calls are TRBV11-2 and TRBJ2-1; 7 nucleotides agree with TRBD2. V lost 1 base to trimming and J lost 12 bases; unmatched junction nucleotides: 0. CDR3 length: 11 amino acids. Looked up from germline, CDR1 is SGHAT and CDR2 is FQNNGV. Here the CDR3 reads CASSLAGGQFF. The CDR3 DNA follows: TGTGCCAGCAGCTTAGCGGGAGGGCAGTTCTTC. Combining the CDR3 with reference TRBV11-2 and TRBJ2-1 gives the whole variable domain EAGVAQSPRYKIIEKRQSVAFWCNPISGHATLYWYQQILGQGPKLLIQFQNNGVVDDSQLPKDRFSAERLKGVDSTLKIQPAKLEDSAVYLCASSLAGGQFFGPGTRLTVL.

The CDR3 nucleotides read TGTGCCAGCAGCCAAGATTGGGGCGGGGGGTCCACAGATACGCAGTATTTT. Encoded protein: CASSQDWGGGSTDTQYF. The chain employs TRBV4-2 and TRBJ2-3, with 8 bases identical to TRBD2. CDR3 length equals 17 residues. Germline CDR1 LGHNA, CDR2 YNFKEQ. Trimming cost V 0 bases and J 2 bases; bases outside gene matches: 7.

The gene calls are TRBV5-1 and TRBJ1-1; D ambiguous. The V and J ends lost 3 bases and 4 bases respectively, with 16 bases between them. The germline V gene has CDR1 SGHRS and CDR2 YFSETQ. The CDR3 is made up of 15 amino acids. For the CDR3, the DNA is TGCGCCAGCAGCTCAACTCGGGAGCGGACCACTGAAGCTTTCTTT. Its translation is CASSSTRERTTEAFF.

The chain combines TRBV9 with TRBJ1-1, with D hard to call. Germline V CDR1 and CDR2: SGDLS, YYNGEE. The V gene lost 0 bases and the J gene lost 0 bases, with 12 bases spanning the gap. This CDR3 contains 16 residues. In nucleotides, the CDR3 is TGTGCCAGCAGCGTAGGGCAGGTTGGGTTGAACACTGAAGCTTTCTTT. Its translation is CASSVGQVGLNTEAFF.

V is TRBV28 and J is TRBJ1-2; 7 bases fit TRBD1. V trimming: 4 bases; J trimming: 3 bases; junction bases outside the gene matches: 14. Per the germline V gene, CDR1 is MDHEN and CDR2 is SYDVKM. The CDR3 sequence is 17 residues long. CDR3 bases: TGTGCCAGCAGTTCCTTGACAGGGAGTAAGAGGTACTATGGCTACACCTTC. Translation: CASSSLTGSKRYYGYTF.

V is TRBV6-6 and J is TRBJ2-1; 7 bases are shared with TRBD2. The CDR3 extends over 12 amino acids. CDR1 is MNHNY and CDR2 is SVGAGI in the germline V gene (reference sequence). Trimming at V came to 8 bases and at J to 2 bases, leaving 0 bases not matched to a gene. The CDR3 nucleotides are TGTGCCAGCGGGGGGGCCTACAATGAGCAGTTCTTC. Its translation: CASGGAYNEQFF.

V usage is TRBV7-3 and J usage is TRBJ2-1; 14 nucleotides agree with TRBD2. The trim removed 2 bases at V and 8 bases at J, leaving 5 bases unmatched. CDR3 length: 16 amino acids. Germline CDR1 and CDR2: SGHTA and FQGTGA. CDR3 coding DNA: TGTGCCAGCAGCTTAGCGGGACTAGCGGGAGAGTATGAGCAGTTCTTC. Protein: CASSLAGLAGEYEQFF.

The chain links TRBV9 to TRBJ2-1; no reliable D call. The CDR3 is made up of 14 amino acids. V was pared by 0 bases and J by 1 base, with 5 bases between. CDR1 SGDLS and CDR2 YYNGEE come from the germline V gene. The CDR3 spells CASSVVSSYNEQFF. The CDR3 bases are TGTGCCAGCAGCGTAGTGTCGTCCTACAATGAGCAGTTCTTC.

The chain employs TRBV28 and TRBJ1-1, with TRBD1 matching 7 bases. The length of the CDR3 is 13 residues. V shed 9 bases and J 11 bases; nucleotides not matched to a gene: 15. Looked up from germline, CDR1 is MDHEN and CDR2 is SYDVKM. The CDR3 reads CASRQGHLGEAFF. The CDR3 DNA follows: TGTGCCAGTCGACAGGGACATTTAGGAGAGGCTTTCTTT. Supplemented by reference TRBV28 and TRBJ1-1, the full variable domain reads DVKVTQSSRYLVKRTGEKVFLECVQDMDHENMFWYRQDPGLGLRLIYFSYDVKMKEKGDIPEGYSVSREKKERFSLILESASTNQTSMYLCASRQGHLGEAFFGQGTRLTVV.

This rearrangement joins TRBV5-4 to TRBJ1-1; D gene uncertain. In germline, CDR1 is SGHNT, CDR2 YYREEE (reference sequence). Deletions cut 4 bases from V and 1 base from J, with 11 bases between. The CDR3 extends over 14 amino acids. CDR3 sequence: CASSAERANTEAFF. In nucleotides, the CDR3 is TGTGCCAGCAGCGCGGAGAGAGCGAACACTGAAGCTTTCTTT.

CDR3 sequence: CASSPGILANYGYTF. CDR3 in DNA: TGTGCCAGTAGCCCGGGGATATTAGCTAACTATGGCTACACCTTC. The chain links TRBV19 to TRBJ1-2; D is ambiguous. CDR1 is LNHDA, CDR2 SQIVND, per germline (reference sequence). V lost 6 bases and J 0 bases, leaving 14 bases between the germline ends. The CDR3 loop spans 15 amino acids. The variable domain in full, completed from reference TRBV19 and TRBJ1-2, reads DGGITQSPKYLFRKEGQNVTLSCEQNLNHDAMYWYRQDPGQGLRLIYYSQIVNDFQKGDIAEGYSVSREKKESFPLTVTSAQKNPTAFYLCASSPGILANYGYTFGSGTRLTVV.

The V and J genes are TRBV2 and TRBJ2-1; D may be TRBD1 (6 bases). The length of the CDR3 is 14 residues. Germline V CDR1 and CDR2: SNHLY, FYNNEI. Between the trimmed V and J ends, which lost 10 bases and 5 bases, there was a span of 18 bases. The CDR3 bases are TGTGCCACTAACAGACAACAGGGACACAATGAGCAGTTCTTC. Residues: CATNRQQGHNEQFF.

The chain uses TRBV15 and TRBJ1-2; D unclear. Germline values: CDR1 LNHNV, CDR2 YYDKDF (reference sequence). Trimming cost V 5 bases and J 2 bases, with 6 bases left between them. The CDR3 loop spans 12 amino acids. CDR3 protein: CATSRANYGYTF. The CDR3 coding sequence is TGTGCCACCAGCCGTGCGAACTATGGCTACACCTTC.

The chain carries TRBV25-1 and TRBJ1-3, with D tentatively TRBD1 (6 bases). The germline gives CDR1 MGHDK, CDR2 SYGVNS. The CDR3 covers 15 residues. The germline V and J ends were trimmed by 3 bases and 1 base, with 10 bases remaining between them. This CDR3 reads CASSDPRGSGNTIYF. As DNA, the CDR3 is TGTGCCAGCAGTGACCCCAGGGGATCTGGAAACACCATATATTTT.

This chain links TRBV19 with TRBJ2-1; no clear D. Per the germline V gene, CDR1 is LNHDA and CDR2 is SQIVND (reference sequence). V was cut by 1 base and J by 7 bases, with 8 bases left in between. The CDR3 consists of 13 residues. The DNA for the CDR3 is TGTGCCAGTAGTATAGTATCCCTAAATGAGCAGTTCTTC. Translation: CASSIVSLNEQFF.

This chain connects TRBV27 to TRBJ2-5; 9 bases line up with TRBD1. Per the germline V gene, CDR1 is MNHEY and CDR2 is SMNVEV (reference sequence). The trim removed 5 bases at V and 6 bases at J, leaving 7 bases unmatched. There are 14 residues in the CDR3. DNA for the CDR3: TGTGCCAGCAGTATACAAACAGGGGGCAAGACCCAGTACTTC. Protein product: CASSIQTGGKTQYF.

This clone is classed as large (0.1 to 1%) by frequency. The rearrangement joins TRBV5-1 to TRBJ2-3, with 7 bases lining up with TRBD1. J was trimmed by 0 bases and V by 1 base; bases with no gene match: 8. The CDR3 is 17 amino acids. The germline CDR1 and CDR2 sequences are SGHRS and YFSETQ. The CDR3 DNA is TGCGCCAGCAGCTTGTACAGGGGATATACTAGCACAGATACGCAGTATTTT. This gives the protein CASSLYRGYTSTDTQYF.

The rearrangement links TRBV5-4 to TRBJ2-1, with 10 nucleotides matching TRBD2. The CDR3 is 17 amino acids. Losses at the gene ends were 3 bases for V and 4 bases for J; bases not matched to a gene: 10. The germline gives CDR1 SGHNT, CDR2 YYREEE (reference sequence). Here the CDR3 reads CASSSANSGRGYNEQFF. The CDR3 region has the DNA TGTGCCAGCAGCTCCGCCAACAGCGGGAGGGGGTACAATGAGCAGTTCTTC.

The chain links TRBV7-9 to TRBJ1-4; 9 bases line up with TRBD1. Trimming cost V 5 bases and J 7 bases; bases outside gene matches: 11. In germline, CDR1 is SEHNR, CDR2 FQNEAQ (reference sequence). The CDR3 is 16 amino acids. This CDR3 is CASSPLKGQGFEKLFF. CDR3 DNA sequence: TGTGCCAGCAGCCCTCTCAAGGGACAGGGTTTTGAAAAACTGTTTTTT.

The chain combines TRBV14 with TRBJ1-1; 8 bases are shared with TRBD1. Unmatched junction bases numbered 8, after V lost 4 bases and J lost 7 bases. The germline V gene has CDR1 SGHDN and CDR2 FVKESK. The CDR3 consists of 14 residues. The CDR3: CASSLSDRGDEAFF. The CDR3 DNA follows: TGTGCCAGCAGCCTTAGTGACAGGGGCGATGAAGCTTTCTTT.

The chain recombines TRBV29-1 with TRBJ1-4, with a possible D match to TRBD1 (6 bases). The CDR3 totals 15 residues. Germline values: CDR1 SQVTM, CDR2 ANQGSEA. V lost 7 bases and J lost 6, with 21 bases in between. This CDR3 is CSAGGRTGGYEKLFF. The CDR3 region has the DNA TGCAGCGCTGGGGGCCGAACGGGGGGCTATGAAAAACTGTTTTTT.

V gene TRBV27 combines with J gene TRBJ2-1; 7 bases map to TRBD2. This CDR3 spans 14 amino acids. Trimming at V came to 5 bases and at J to 6 bases, leaving 7 bases not matched to a gene. Germline CDR1 reads MNHEY; CDR2 reads SMNVEV (reference sequence). The CDR3 reads CASSPLGEGNEQFF. DNA of the CDR3: TGTGCCAGCAGTCCCCTCGGGGAGGGCAATGAGCAGTTCTTC.

The V gene is TRBV5-1, the J gene TRBJ1-3; 7 nucleotides line up with TRBD1. The V gene end was trimmed by 4 bases and the J gene end by 2 bases; junction bases not matched to a gene: 6. Germline lookup yields CDR1 SGHRS and CDR2 YFSETQ. This CDR3 spans 15 amino acids. CDR3 sequence (DNA): TGCGCCAGCAGCGACCAGACAGGGACTGGAAACACCATATATTTT. Translating it yields CASSDQTGTGNTIYF.

The rearrangement joins TRBV2 to TRBJ2-7; 8 nucleotides match TRBD1. Germline CDR1 reads SNHLY; CDR2 reads FYNNEI. This CDR3 has 15 amino acids. V gave up 4 bases and J gave up 2 bases; unmatched junction bases: 7. This chain's CDR3 is CASSAGTGLTYEQYF. CDR3 nucleotide sequence: TGTGCCAGCAGTGCCGGGACAGGCCTAACCTACGAGCAGTACTTC.